What follows are 14 T cell receptor beta chains derived from one specimen sequenced in a study of T cell responses to AZD1222 COVID-19 vaccine (dated by TCRdb to 2020 to 2023). Receptor amplification or capture employed the immunoSEQ multiplex PCR assay. What TCRdb holds here is the immuneACCESS table cut down to in-frame rearrangements. Part of the clones is not present; checked against another copy, under half of the missing clones reflect an unresolved V gene, and the others are unexplained. This sample lists around 130,000 clones; roughly 93% were detected once. Jointly, the top ten make up approximately 3.1% of the sample. Sample time point, as interpreted from the label and publication: baseline before first vaccination. Sequencing used peripheral blood, obtained on day 0 of AZD1222 vaccination. The receptors derive from an adult in good health.

This clone was recorded once. The chain links TRBV7-6 to TRBJ2-1; 7 bases agree with TRBD2. Looked up from germline, CDR1 is SGHVS and CDR2 is FNYEAQ. The CDR3 contains 15 residues. J gave up 6 bases and V 4 bases, and 9 bases lay outside the gene matches. CDR3 sequence reads: CASSSRAGFGNEQFF. The CDR3 DNA reads TGTGCCAGCAGCTCAAGAGCGGGATTTGGCAATGAGCAGTTCTTC.

As concerns this clone: A junction boundary mismatches the germline segment, possibly from a read error. The chain recombines TRBV2 with TRBJ1-1, with TRBD1 matching 7 bases. The CDR3 covers 12 residues. Germline V gives CDR1 SNHLY, CDR2 FYNNEI. The CDR3 loop reads CASSETDRRGIF. Here the CDR3 DNA reads TGTGCCAGCAGTGAAACGGACAGGCGCGGGATCTTT.

This chain links TRBV27 with TRBJ1-5; D not resolved. V dropped 4 bases and J dropped 9 bases, with 10 bases sitting between them. The CDR3 has 12 residues. Germline-derived CDR1 and CDR2 are MNHEY and SMNVEV (reference sequence). The CDR3 coding sequence is TGTGCCAGCAGTTCACGCTTAGGGCCCCAGCATTTT. It specifies CASSSRLGPQHF.

This chain connects TRBV30 to TRBJ2-7, with D uncertain. The ends were cut back, 0 bases at V and 6 bases at J, with 9 bases in the middle. The CDR3 is 12 amino acids. CDR1 and CDR2 (germline): GTSNPN, SVGIG (reference sequence). CDR3 nucleotide sequence: TGTGCCTGGAGTGTGGCTTCCCCCGAGCAGTACTTC. Translating gives CAWSVASPEQYF.

This chain links TRBV5-5 with TRBJ2-7; possibly TRBD2 for D (5 bases). CDR1 SGHKS and CDR2 YYEKEE come from the germline V gene (reference sequence). V was trimmed by 3 bases and J by 0 bases, leaving 13 bases between them. The CDR3 is 15 amino acids. CDR3 protein: CASSSDSLSSYEQYF. The CDR3 DNA reads TGTGCCAGCAGCTCGGACTCTTTGAGCTCCTACGAGCAGTACTTC.

The V and J genes are TRBV6-1 and TRBJ1-2; D is possibly TRBD1 (5 bases). Germline-derived CDR1 and CDR2 are MNHNS and SASEGT. There are 15 residues in the CDR3. Trimming removed 2 bases from V and 2 bases from J, with 12 bases in between. The CDR3, as DNA: TGTGCCAGCAGTGAACCTTCCCGGGACAACTATGGCTACACCTTC. Amino acids: CASSEPSRDNYGYTF.

The CDR3 sequence: CASSLDVGRVLTTEAFF. The CDR3 nucleotides are TGTGCCAGCAGCTTGGACGTTGGGCGGGTCCTGACCACTGAAGCTTTCTTT. The rearrangement joins TRBV5-6 to TRBJ1-1; no clear D gene. There are 17 residues in the CDR3. With 0 bases removed from V and 4 bases from J, the gap between germline ends came to 19 bases. In germline, CDR1 is SGHDT, CDR2 YYEEEE.

This clone was seen just once. The chain uses TRBV7-8 and TRBJ2-7; tentatively, D is TRBD2 (5 bases). V was clipped by 0 bases and J by 5 bases, with 8 bases between them. The CDR3 has 13 amino acids. In germline, CDR1 is SGHVS, CDR2 FQNEAQ. CDR3 DNA: TGTGCCAGCAGCTTAGCGGGAGTACACGAGCAGTACTTC. Residues: CASSLAGVHEQYF.

The chain is built from TRBV6-1 and TRBJ2-7; 9 bases match TRBD2. Looked up from germline, CDR1 is MNHNS and CDR2 is SASEGT. The CDR3 totals 17 residues. V was pared by 1 base and J by 0 bases, with 7 bases of the junction left unmatched. The CDR3 region is CASSEGIAGVISYEQYF. CDR3 bases: TGTGCCAGCAGTGAAGGAATAGCGGGAGTGATCTCCTACGAGCAGTACTTC.

This clone was counted a few times. The chain employs TRBV11-2 and TRBJ1-6; D unclear. CDR1 and CDR2 from the germline V gene are SGHAT and FQNNGV. Trimming left V 1 base short and J 0 bases short, with 10 bases between. The CDR3 is 17 residues long. The DNA for the CDR3 is TGTGCCAGCAGCTTAGTTCTCGCTAGCTCCTATAATTCACCCCTCCACTTT. Translation gives CASSLVLASSYNSPLHF.

This chain uses TRBV4-1 with TRBJ2-5; D ambiguous. The CDR3 totals 14 residues. Deletions cut 1 base from V and 2 bases from J, with 8 bases between. Germline loops: CDR1 MGHRA, CDR2 YSYEKL. DNA for the CDR3: TGCGCCAGCAGCCAAGGCAAGCAGCAAGAGACCCAGTACTTC. Its translation is CASSQGKQQETQYF.

The genes are TRBV28 and TRBJ2-5; tentatively, D is TRBD2 (5 bases). V dropped 2 bases and J dropped 6 bases, with 13 bases sitting between them. The germline gives CDR1 MDHEN, CDR2 SYDVKM. This CDR3 is 14 amino acids long. The CDR3 protein is CASSLGGSPKTQYF. DNA for the CDR3: TGTGCCAGCAGTTTAGGAGGCAGTCCGAAGACCCAGTACTTC.

The V gene is TRBV5-5, the J gene TRBJ2-3; D is tentatively TRBD1 or TRBD2 (5 bases each). This CDR3 is 16 amino acids long. Germline assignment: CDR1 SGHKS and CDR2 YYEKEE (reference sequence). Trimming shortened V by 0 bases and J by 5 bases, and 16 bases separated the two germline ends. DNA of the CDR3: TGTGCCAGCAGCTTGGCTGGGGGTAGAGGGGTAGATACGCAGTATTTT. Translation gives CASSLAGGRGVDTQYF.

The V call is TRBV11-2, the J call TRBJ1-4; no clear D. The CDR3 is 14 amino acids. V lost 0 bases, J lost 4 bases, and 6 bases lay in between. The germline CDR1 and CDR2 sequences are SGHAT and FQNNGV. CDR3 sequence: CASSLDRINEKLFF. The CDR3 DNA reads TGTGCCAGCAGCTTAGACAGGATTAATGAAAAACTGTTTTTT.